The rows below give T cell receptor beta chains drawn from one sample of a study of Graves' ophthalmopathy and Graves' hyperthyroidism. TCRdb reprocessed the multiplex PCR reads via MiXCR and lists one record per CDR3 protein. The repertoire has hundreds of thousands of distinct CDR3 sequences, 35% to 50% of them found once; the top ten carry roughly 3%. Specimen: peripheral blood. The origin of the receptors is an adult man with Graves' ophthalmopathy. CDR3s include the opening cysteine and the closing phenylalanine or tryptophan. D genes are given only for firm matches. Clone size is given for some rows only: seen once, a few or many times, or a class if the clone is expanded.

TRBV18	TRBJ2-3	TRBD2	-	CASSPTSATDTQYF	TGTGCCAGCTCACCGACTAGCGCCACAGATACGCAGTATTTT
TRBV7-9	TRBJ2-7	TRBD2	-	CASSLTSGGLSPYEQYF	TGTGCCAGCAGCTTGACTAGCGGGGGCTTAAGCCCCTACGAGCAGTACTTC
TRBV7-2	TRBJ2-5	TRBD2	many	CASSLVSSGGGFQETQYF	TGTGCCAGCAGCTTAGTATCTAGCGGGGGGGGATTCCAAGAGACCCAGTACTTC
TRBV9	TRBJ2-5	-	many	CASSAREGPQYF	TGTGCCAGCAGCGCCAGAGAGGGGCCCCAGTACTTC
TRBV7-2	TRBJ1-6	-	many	CASSSSAGGGNSPLHF	TGTGCCAGCAGCTCCAGCGCGGGGGGCGGGAATTCACCCCTCCACTTT
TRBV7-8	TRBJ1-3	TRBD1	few	CASSRGQPMVSGNTIYF	TGTGCCAGCAGCCGGGGACAGCCTATGGTCTCTGGAAACACCATATATTTT
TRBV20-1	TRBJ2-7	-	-	CSAREKGPTYEQYF	TGCAGTGCTAGAGAAAAGGGACCCACCTACGAGCAGTACTTC
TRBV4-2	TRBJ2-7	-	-	CASSQEWRSPYEQYF	TGTGCCAGCAGCCAAGAGTGGAGGTCGCCGTACGAGCAGTACTTC
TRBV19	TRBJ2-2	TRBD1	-	CASSIIGQATNIGELFF	TGTGCCAGTAGTATTATCGGACAGGCTACGAACATCGGGGAGCTGTTTTTT
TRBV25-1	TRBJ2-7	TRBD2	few	CASVWSGVTYEQYF	TGTGCCAGCGTCTGGAGCGGGGTCACCTACGAGCAGTACTTC
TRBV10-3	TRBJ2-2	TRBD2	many	CAISNAGLAKDTGELFF	TGTGCCATCTCAAACGCGGGACTAGCGAAGGACACCGGGGAGCTGTTTTTT
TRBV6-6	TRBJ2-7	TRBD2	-	CASRNPGLDSYDQYF	TGTGCCAGCAGAAACCCGGGACTAGACTCCTACGACCAGTACTTC
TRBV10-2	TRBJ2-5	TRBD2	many	CASRETSYQETQYF	TGCGCCAGCAGGGAGACTAGCTACCAAGAGACCCAGTACTTC
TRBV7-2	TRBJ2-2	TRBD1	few	CASSLKTGVTGELFF	TGTGCCAGCAGCTTGAAAACAGGGGTTACCGGGGAGCTGTTTTTT
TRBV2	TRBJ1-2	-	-	CASRKGVGYTF	TGTGCCAGCAGGAAGGGGGTTGGCTACACCTTC
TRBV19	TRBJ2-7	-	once	CACSYEQYF	TGTGCCTGCTCCTACGAGCAGTACTTC
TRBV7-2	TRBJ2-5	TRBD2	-	CASSQLMTSGGQETQYF	TGTGCCAGCAGCCAACTCATGACTAGCGGGGGGCAAGAGACCCAGTACTTC
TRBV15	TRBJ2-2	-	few	CATSRDAAQGNTGELFF	TGTGCCACCAGCAGAGATGCGGCCCAGGGGAACACCGGGGAGCTGTTTTTT
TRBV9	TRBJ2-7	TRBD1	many	CASSVAQDRVHEQYF	TGTGCCAGCAGCGTAGCCCAGGACAGGGTCCACGAGCAGTACTTC
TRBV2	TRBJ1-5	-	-	CASTQDQGNQPQHF	TGTGCCAGCACACAGGACCAGGGGAACCAGCCCCAGCATTTT
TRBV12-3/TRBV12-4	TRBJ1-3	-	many	CAIPPCGRTGNTIYF	TGTGCCATCCCGCCCTGTGGGAGAACCGGAAACACCATATATTTT
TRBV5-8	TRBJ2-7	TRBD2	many	CASSLFGGRQYEQYF	TGTGCCAGCAGCTTGTTTGGCGGGAGACAGTACGAGCAGTACTTC
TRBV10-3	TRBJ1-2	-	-	CAISRQRDGSGYTF	TGTGCCATCAGTAGACAGCGTGATGGATCTGGCTACACCTTC
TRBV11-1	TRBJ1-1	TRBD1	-	CASSSLTGAVTEAFF	TGTGCCAGCAGCTCCCTGACAGGGGCGGTGACTGAAGCTTTCTTT
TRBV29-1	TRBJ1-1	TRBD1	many	CSAQQGAKGTEAFF	TGCAGCGCGCAACAGGGGGCGAAGGGCACTGAAGCTTTCTTT
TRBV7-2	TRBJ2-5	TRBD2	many	CASSTQAGKETQYF	TGTGCCAGCAGCACACAAGCGGGGAAAGAGACCCAGTACTTC
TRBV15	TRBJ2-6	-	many	CATSRDHSASGANVLTF	TGTGCCACCAGCAGAGATCACAGTGCCTCTGGGGCCAACGTCCTGACTTTC
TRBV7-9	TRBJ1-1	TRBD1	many	CASSLAQGAPGTEAFF	TGTGCCAGCAGCTTAGCGCAGGGGGCGCCCGGCACTGAAGCTTTCTTT
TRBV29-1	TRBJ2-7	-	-	CSVRANSYEQYF	TGCAGCGTTAGGGCGAACTCCTACGAGCAGTACTTC
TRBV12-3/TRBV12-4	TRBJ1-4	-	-	CASGAVNEKLFF	TGTGCCAGCGGAGCAGTTAATGAAAAACTGTTTTTT
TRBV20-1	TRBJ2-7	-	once	CSANPTSMNEQNF	TGCAGTGCTAACCCCACTAGTATGAACGAGCAGAACTTC
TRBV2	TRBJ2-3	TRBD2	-	CASSRTSGTTDTQYF	TGTGCCAGCAGTAGGACTAGCGGTACCACAGATACGCAGTATTTT
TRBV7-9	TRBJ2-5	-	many	CASSLAVPRGETQYF	TGTGCCAGCAGCTTAGCGGTACCAAGAGGGGAGACCCAGTACTTC
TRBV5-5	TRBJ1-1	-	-	CASSLGRDEAFF	TGTGCCAGCAGCTTAGGTCGGGACGAAGCTTTCTTT
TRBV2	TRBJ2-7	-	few	CASRRGASYEQYF	TGTGCCAGCCGTCGCGGGGCGTCCTACGAGCAGTACTTC